The 2 T cell receptor beta chains below come from one sample, sequenced in a study of blood T cell repertoires in COVID-19. Profiled with immunoSEQ multiplex PCR; TCRdb holds only in-frame clones, not every one. This sample carries roughly 15,000 clones, approximately 90% of them seen once, and the ten largest clones take 15% to 20%. The specimen sequenced was peripheral blood. These receptors were collected from a man aged 45-60 years with active COVID-19.

The chain uses TRBV7-9 and TRBJ2-7; a possible D gene is TRBD2 (6 bases). V was cut by 4 bases and J by 2 bases, with 12 bases left in between. From germline, CDR1 is SEHNR and CDR2 FQNEAQ (reference sequence). This CDR3 region has 14 residues. CDR3 sequence: CASSSRGTTYEQYF. CDR3 bases: TGTGCCAGCAGCTCCCGCGGGACCACCTACGAGCAGTACTTC.

In this sample, this clone turned up once. The chain employs TRBV28 and TRBJ2-7; a possible D gene is TRBD2 (5 bases). The length of the CDR3 is 15 residues. Germline V gene lookup returns CDR1 MDHEN and CDR2 SYDVKM. V was pared by 3 bases and J by 0 bases, with 12 bases between. CDR3 DNA: TGTGCCAGCAGTTTTGCGGGTGACATCTCCTACGAGCAGTACTTC. It translates to CASSFAGDISYEQYF.